This paragraph covers one T cell receptor (beta chain) sequence. What it binds is unknown. This specimen belongs to a study of OX40 agonist ivuxolimab in advanced cancers. For the study at large: Patients got intravenous ivuxolimab at 0.01 to 10 mg/kg every 2 weeks. Dose-escalation patients were diagnosed with hepatocellular carcinoma, melanoma, renal cell cancer or head and neck cancer. The study reported partial responses in three patients: one hepatocellular carcinoma, two cutaneous melanoma.

Assay used: immunoSEQ multiplex PCR; TCRdb lists only in-frame clones, some missing. This table holds tens of thousands of clones, about 91% found once. The CDR3 is 11 amino acids. CDR1 is MDHEN, CDR2 SYDVKM, per germline. The V end lost 7 bases, the J end lost 6 bases, and 7 bases lay between the germline ends. Points from the study as a whole: At 0.1 to 3.0 mg/kg and by week 6, CD4+ and CD8+ T cells in the blood had expanded clonally.

This sample comprised CD4+ or CD8+ T cells sorted from blood, obtained in a trial of the OX40 agonist ivuxolimab. The sequence came from an adult with an advanced solid tumor such as melanoma, head and neck, liver or kidney cancer. This sequence joins TRBV28 and TRBJ2-1; D is unresolved. The CDR3 DNA reads as TGTGCCAGCACCTCTAGCAATGAGCAGTTCTTC. Its translation: CASTSSNEQFF.